These T cell receptor beta chains were read from a single sample in a study of blood T cell repertoires in COVID-19. This table comes from immunoSEQ multiplex PCR, and its TCRdb copy is limited to in-frame clones, with some not included. The sample includes approximately 350,000 clones, 83% of them seen just once. Sequencing was done on a sample of peripheral blood. The receptors derive from a young man with active or convalescent COVID-19. Both conserved end residues are part of each CDR3. The D gene is left open where the match is weak. Rows may omit the clone size; those that give it use once, few, many or a size class.

clone size	D gene	J gene	V gene	CDR3 DNA	CDR3 protein
-	TRBD2	TRBJ2-7	TRBV3-1/TRBV3-2	TGTGCCAGCAGCCTTAGGTCGGGGGGGACCTACGAGCAGTACTTC	CASSLRSGGTYEQYF
-	-	TRBJ1-2	TRBV29-1	TGCAGCGTTGACCACCCCCAGAACGACTATGGCTACACCTTC	CSVDHPQNDYGYTF
-	TRBD2	TRBJ2-1	TRBV7-3	TGTGCCAGCAGCTCGACTAGCGGGGGCGAGCAGTTCTTC	CASSSTSGGEQFF
once	-	TRBJ2-7	TRBV9	TGTGCCAGCAGCCCCGGACTCCGCGGGCCCTACGAGCAGTACTTC	CASSPGLRGPYEQYF
-	TRBD2	TRBJ2-2	TRBV7-2	TGTGCCAGCAGCTTAGGGGGGGGGAACACCGGGGAGCTGTTTTTT	CASSLGGGNTGELFF
-	-	TRBJ2-2	TRBV10-3	TGTGCCATCAGTGGCGGGGCGACCGGGGAGCTGTTTTTT	CAISGGATGELFF
-	-	TRBJ1-1	TRBV7-3	TGTGCCAGCAGCTTAAGTCCTGTGAACACTGAAGCTTTCTTT	CASSLSPVNTEAFF
-	-	TRBJ2-7	TRBV18	TGTGCCAGCTCTCCTGGGGGCGGGTACGAGCAGTACTTC	CASSPGGGYEQYF
-	-	TRBJ1-5	TRBV5-4	TGTGCCAGCAGCTTGGACGGTAGCAATCAGCCCCAGCATTTT	CASSLDGSNQPQHF
once	-	TRBJ2-7	TRBV9	TGTGCCAGCAGCGTAGGTCTCGGGAGCTTCTCCTACGAGCAGTACTTC	CASSVGLGSFSYEQYF
-	TRBD1	TRBJ1-3	TRBV28	TGTGCCAGCAGTTCAGACAGGGAAAACCGACTCTCTGGAAACACCATATATTTT	CASSSDRENRLSGNTIYF
-	-	TRBJ1-2	TRBV7-9	TGTGCCAGCAGCCCTGACAGTCCTGGCTACACCTTC	CASSPDSPGYTF
-	TRBD2	TRBJ2-7	TRBV5-4	TGTGCCAGCAGCCTTTGGGGTAGCGGGGGGACCTACGAGCAGTACTTC	CASSLWGSGGTYEQYF
-	-	TRBJ2-1	TRBV7-9	TGTGCCAGCAGCTCGTCTGAGCGGTCACGCTCCTACAATGAGCAGTTCTTC	CASSSSERSRSYNEQFF
-	-	TRBJ1-3	TRBV5-1	TGCGCCAGCAGCTTGCCGGGTAGTGGAAACACCATATATTTT	CASSLPGSGNTIYF
-	-	TRBJ1-2	TRBV6-5	TGTGCCAGCAGTTTAACAGGGTTAGGCTACACCTTC	CASSLTGLGYTF
few	TRBD2	TRBJ2-7	TRBV11-2	TGTGCCAGCAGCTTAGTGGGGGGGTATATCTACGAGCAGTACTTC	CASSLVGGYIYEQYF
-	-	TRBJ1-1	TRBV4-3	TGCGCCAGCAGCCAAGCCCTTAGGGCAGGGGAGAACACTGAAGCTTTCTTT	CASSQALRAGENTEAFF
-	-	TRBJ2-7	TRBV6-2/TRBV6-3	TGTGCCAGCAGTGTAGGGGGAATGGCAGGGATACGCAACGAGCAGTACTTC	CASSVGGMAGIRNEQYF
-	-	TRBJ2-5	TRBV2	TGTGCCAGCAGTGAAAGGGGAGGACAAGAGACCCAGTACTTC	CASSERGGQETQYF
once	TRBD1	TRBJ2-7	TRBV5-5	TGTGCCAGCAGCCCCCGGACAGGGTCCTACGAGCAGTACTTC	CASSPRTGSYEQYF
-	-	TRBJ2-6	TRBV10-3	TGTGCCATCAGTGAGTCGAGGTCCTCTGGGGCCAACGTCCTGACTTTC	CAISESRSSGANVLTF
-	TRBD2	TRBJ2-3	TRBV7-2	TGTGCCAGCAGCTTGGGGACTAGCGAGTATACGCAGTATTTT	CASSLGTSEYTQYF
-	TRBD1	TRBJ1-2	TRBV11-3	TGTGCCAGCAGCCCCCTCCTTTCAGGGGGCGTAGATGGCTACACCTTC	CASSPLLSGGVDGYTF
-	-	TRBJ2-3	TRBV6-2/TRBV6-3	TGTGCCAGCAGCCGCGGCTTGCGGGGTCGTTTTGATACGCAGTATTTT	CASSRGLRGRFDTQYF
-	-	TRBJ2-3	TRBV9	TGTGCCAGCAGTCCTCTCCATGTGGGGGCCAGCACAGATACGCAGTATTTT	CASSPLHVGASTDTQYF
-	-	TRBJ2-1	TRBV6-2/TRBV6-3	TGTGCCAGCACTTATGGGGAGGTCGGCTACAATGAGCAGTTCTTC	CASTYGEVGYNEQFF
-	TRBD2	TRBJ2-2	TRBV4-1	TGCGCCAGCAGCCAAGGGAGAGCTAGCGGGGGATCTGGGGAGCTGTTTTTT	CASSQGRASGGSGELFF
-	TRBD1	TRBJ1-1	TRBV5-1	TGCGCCAGCAGCGGGGGACAGGGGTGGAGCACTGAAGCTTTCTTT	CASSGGQGWSTEAFF
-	TRBD1	TRBJ1-2	TRBV25-1	TGTGCCAGCAGTTTAACCGGGACAGGTTATGGCTACACCTTC	CASSLTGTGYGYTF
-	TRBD1	TRBJ1-4	TRBV7-9	TGTGCCAGCAGCCCGGGACAGAATGAAAAACTGTTTTTT	CASSPGQNEKLFF
-	TRBD2	TRBJ2-7	TRBV15	TGTGCCACCAGCATACGAGCGGGGGAGCCGACCTACGAGCAGTACTTC	CATSIRAGEPTYEQYF
-	-	TRBJ1-1	TRBV5-8	TGTGCCAGCAGCTTGGCGGGAGACACTGAAGCTTTCTTT	CASSLAGDTEAFF
few	-	TRBJ2-1	TRBV7-2	TGTGCCAGCAGCCCCCCCTCTGCCCATCTCGGTCGGTATGAGCAGTTCTTC	CASSPPSAHLGRYEQFF
-	TRBD1	TRBJ2-6	TRBV19	TGTGCCAGTAGTATGCGGACAGGGCCCCTCTCTGGGGCCAACGTCCTGACTTTC	CASSMRTGPLSGANVLTF
-	-	TRBJ1-4	TRBV30	TGTGCCTGGAGTAGGCAGGGCGGCGAAAAACTGTTTTTT	CAWSRQGGEKLFF
-	TRBD1	TRBJ1-5	TRBV30	TGTGCCTGGAGTGTGGCGAAGGGGGCACAGCCCCAGCATTTT	CAWSVAKGAQPQHF
-	-	TRBJ2-7	TRBV7-9	TGTGCCAGCAGCACCGACACCTACTCCTACGAGCAGTACTTC	CASSTDTYSYEQYF
-	TRBD2	TRBJ2-3	TRBV7-6	TGTGCCAGCAGCTTCTACCGGGGGGGGTCGGATACGCAGTATTTT	CASSFYRGGSDTQYF
-	TRBD1	TRBJ2-2	TRBV11-3	TGTGCCAGCCGACAGGGGCCGGGTAGTTCCGGGGAGCTGTTTTTT	CASRQGPGSSGELFF
-	-	TRBJ2-7	TRBV5-1	TGCGCCAGCAGCTTTACCAGGGACGAGCAGTACTTC	CASSFTRDEQYF
-	-	TRBJ1-2	TRBV30	TGTGCCTGTAACGACTGGGACTATGGCTACACCTTC	CACNDWDYGYTF
-	TRBD1	TRBJ2-7	TRBV11-3	TGTGCCAGCAGCTTAGATTTGGGACAGCCCTACGAGCAGTACTTC	CASSLDLGQPYEQYF
-	TRBD1	TRBJ1-5	TRBV29-1	TGCAGCGTTGAAGGAAGACAGGGGTTTTCTTATCAGCCCCAGCATTTT	CSVEGRQGFSYQPQHF
-	-	TRBJ1-3	TRBV19	TGTGCCAGTAGTGTGAACAGGGAGACGAACACCATATATTTT	CASSVNRETNTIYF
-	TRBD1	TRBJ1-1	TRBV30	TGTGCCTGGAGTCGGGACAGCAAGAACACTGAAGCTTTCTTT	CAWSRDSKNTEAFF
-	TRBD1	TRBJ1-5	TRBV6-5	TGTGCCAGCAGTAATCTACAGGGGGTTAAGCATTTT	CASSNLQGVKHF
-	TRBD1	TRBJ1-2	TRBV28	TGTGCCAGCAGGTTATCAGGGGGCGCCATAGGGTATGGCTACACCTTC	CASRLSGGAIGYGYTF
-	-	TRBJ2-7	TRBV7-9	TGTGCCACCGGGACATTGACCTACGAGCAGTACTTC	CATGTLTYEQYF
few	TRBD1	TRBJ1-5	TRBV10-3	TGTGCCATCAGTGATTCCGACAGGGGGTATCAGCCCCAGCATTTT	CAISDSDRGYQPQHF
-	-	TRBJ1-1	TRBV5-1	TGCGCCAGCAGCTTGATCCAGTCGAACACTGAAGCTTTCTTT	CASSLIQSNTEAFF
-	-	TRBJ1-4	TRBV4-3	TGCGCCAGCAGCCAAGATTCTAGGGCGGGAGGCGAACTGTTTTTT	CASSQDSRAGGELFF
-	TRBD2	TRBJ2-1	TRBV28	TGTGCCAGCACTTCAGTGGGGGGCGGGACTAGCCGTTACAATGAGCAGTTCTTC	CASTSVGGGTSRYNEQFF
-	-	TRBJ1-4	TRBV7-2	TGTGCCAGCAGCCCCAACTTCGGAACTAATGAAAAACTGTTTTTT	CASSPNFGTNEKLFF
-	-	TRBJ1-4	TRBV6-5	TGTGCCAGCAGTTTTCGGAGTGAAAAACTGTTTTTT	CASSFRSEKLFF
-	-	TRBJ1-1	TRBV14	TGTGCCAGCAGCCAAGATTGGGGGGGTCGCGAAGCTTTCTTT	CASSQDWGGREAFF
-	TRBD2	TRBJ2-3	TRBV27	TGTGCCAGCAGTTTAGGTAGCGGGGGGGCTAGGACAGATACGCAGTATTTT	CASSLGSGGARTDTQYF
-	-	TRBJ1-2	TRBV2	TGTGCCAGTGGAAAGGAGGGTACCGACTATGGCTACACCTTC	CASGKEGTDYGYTF
-	TRBD2	TRBJ2-2	TRBV4-1	TGCGCCAGCAGCCAAGTTAGACTAGCGGGCAGGACCGGGGAGCTGTTTTTT	CASSQVRLAGRTGELFF
-	-	TRBJ2-7	TRBV6-2/TRBV6-3	TGTGCCAGCAGCTGGATTAGCGGACATGAGGGCGAGCAGTACTTC	CASSWISGHEGEQYF